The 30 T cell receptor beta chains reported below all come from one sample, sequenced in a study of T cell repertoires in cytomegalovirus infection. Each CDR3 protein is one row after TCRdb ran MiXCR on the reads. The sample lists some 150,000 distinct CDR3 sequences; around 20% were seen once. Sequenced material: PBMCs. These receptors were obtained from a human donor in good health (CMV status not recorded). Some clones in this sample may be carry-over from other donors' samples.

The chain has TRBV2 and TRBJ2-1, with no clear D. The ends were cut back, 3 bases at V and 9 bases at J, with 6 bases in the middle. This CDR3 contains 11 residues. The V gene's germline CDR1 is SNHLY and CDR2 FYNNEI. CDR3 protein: CASSEGSEQFF. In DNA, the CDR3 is TGTGCCAGCAGTGAGGGTAGTGAGCAGTTCTTC.

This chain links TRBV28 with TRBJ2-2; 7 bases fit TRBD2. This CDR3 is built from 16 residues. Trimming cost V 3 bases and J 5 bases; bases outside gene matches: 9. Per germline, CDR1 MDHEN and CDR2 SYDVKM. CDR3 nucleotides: TGTGCCAGCAGTTTCTTCGGCGGGAGTAGAACCGGGGAGCTGTTTTTT. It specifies CASSFFGGSRTGELFF.

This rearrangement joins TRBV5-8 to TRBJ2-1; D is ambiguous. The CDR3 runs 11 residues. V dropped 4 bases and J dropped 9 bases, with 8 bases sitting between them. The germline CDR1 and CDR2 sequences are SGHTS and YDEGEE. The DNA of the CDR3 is TGTGCCAGCAGCCCCGTTGGTGAGCAGTTCTTC. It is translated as CASSPVGEQFF.

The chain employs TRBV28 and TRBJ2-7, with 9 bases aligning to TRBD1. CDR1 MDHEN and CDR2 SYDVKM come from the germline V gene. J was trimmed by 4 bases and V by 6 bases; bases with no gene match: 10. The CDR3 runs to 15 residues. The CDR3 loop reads CASRGTGTGIYEQYF. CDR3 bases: TGTGCCAGCAGAGGAACCGGGACAGGGATATACGAGCAGTACTTC. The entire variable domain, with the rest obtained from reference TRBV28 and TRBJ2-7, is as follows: DVKVTQSSRYLVKRTGEKVFLECVQDMDHENMFWYRQDPGLGLRLIYFSYDVKMKEKGDIPEGYSVSREKKERFSLILESASTNQTSMYLCASRGTGTGIYEQYFGPGTRLTVT.

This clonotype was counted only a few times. Written as DNA, the CDR3 is TGTGCCAGCAGCGAACAGGGGCGAGAGACCCAGTACTTC. This encodes CASSEQGRETQYF. The V gene is TRBV11-2, the J gene TRBJ2-5; 7 bases are shared with TRBD1. The CDR3 sequence is 13 residues long. CDR1 and CDR2 (germline): SGHAT, FQNNGV. J gave up 4 bases and V 5 bases, and 4 bases lay outside the gene matches. Filled out from reference TRBV11-2 and TRBJ2-5, the complete variable domain reads EAGVAQSPRYKIIEKRQSVAFWCNPISGHATLYWYQQILGQGPKLLIQFQNNGVVDDSQLPKDRFSAERLKGVDSTLKIQPAKLEDSAVYLCASSEQGRETQYFGPGTRLLVL.

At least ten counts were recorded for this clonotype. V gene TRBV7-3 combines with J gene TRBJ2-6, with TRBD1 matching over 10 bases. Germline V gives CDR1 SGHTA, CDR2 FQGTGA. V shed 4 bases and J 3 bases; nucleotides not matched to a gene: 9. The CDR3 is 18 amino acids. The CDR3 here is CASSSQGQGIGGANVLTF. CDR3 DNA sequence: TGTGCCAGCAGCTCCCAGGGACAGGGGATAGGTGGGGCCAACGTCCTGACTTTC.

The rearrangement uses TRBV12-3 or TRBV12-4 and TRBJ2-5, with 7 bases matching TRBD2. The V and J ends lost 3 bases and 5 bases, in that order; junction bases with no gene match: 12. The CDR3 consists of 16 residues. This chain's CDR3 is CASSFYRDPGRETQYF. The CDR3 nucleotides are TGTGCCAGCAGTTTTTACCGGGACCCCGGGAGGGAGACCCAGTACTTC.

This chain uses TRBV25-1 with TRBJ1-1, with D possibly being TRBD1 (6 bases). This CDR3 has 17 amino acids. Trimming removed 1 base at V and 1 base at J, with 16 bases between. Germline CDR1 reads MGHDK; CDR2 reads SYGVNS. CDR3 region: CASSEWGRGAQNTEAFF. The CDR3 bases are TGTGCCAGCAGTGAATGGGGGCGGGGGGCTCAGAACACTGAAGCTTTCTTT.

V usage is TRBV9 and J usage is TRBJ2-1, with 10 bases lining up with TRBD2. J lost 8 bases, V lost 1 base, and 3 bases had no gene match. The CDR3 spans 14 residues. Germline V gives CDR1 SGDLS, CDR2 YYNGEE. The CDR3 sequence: CASSVSSGRDEQFF. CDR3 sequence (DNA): TGTGCCAGCAGCGTAAGCAGCGGGAGGGATGAGCAGTTCTTC.

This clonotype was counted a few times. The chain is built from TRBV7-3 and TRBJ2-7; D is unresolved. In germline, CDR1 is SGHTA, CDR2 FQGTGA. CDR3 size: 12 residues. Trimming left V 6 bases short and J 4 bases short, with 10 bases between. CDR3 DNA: TGTGCCAGCAGAACCAGGTTTTACGAGCAGTACTTC. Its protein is CASRTRFYEQYF.

The CDR3 nucleotides read TGTGCCAGCAGCCAACCCGGACAGGGGAAGGACCAAGGGGAGCTGTTTTTT. It specifies CASSQPGQGKDQGELFF. The chain carries TRBV3-1 and TRBJ2-2; 9 bases fit TRBD1. J was trimmed by 8 bases and V by 2 bases; bases with no gene match: 12. The CDR3 totals 17 residues. CDR1 and CDR2 from the germline V gene are LGHDT and YNNKEL (reference sequence).

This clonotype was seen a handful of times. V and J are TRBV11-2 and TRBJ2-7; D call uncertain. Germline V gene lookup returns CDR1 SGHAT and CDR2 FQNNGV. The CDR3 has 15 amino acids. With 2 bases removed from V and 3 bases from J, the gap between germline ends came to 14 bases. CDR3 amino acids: CASSLSLRDDYEQYF. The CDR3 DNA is TGTGCCAGCAGCTTATCTCTAAGAGACGACTACGAGCAGTACTTC.

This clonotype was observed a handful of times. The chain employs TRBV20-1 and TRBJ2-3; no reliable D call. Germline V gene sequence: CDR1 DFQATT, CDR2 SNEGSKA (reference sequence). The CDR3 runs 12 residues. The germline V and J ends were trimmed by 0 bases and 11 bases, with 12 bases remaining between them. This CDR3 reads CSARDRGMGQYF. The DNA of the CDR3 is TGCAGTGCTAGAGATCGTGGCATGGGGCAGTATTTT.

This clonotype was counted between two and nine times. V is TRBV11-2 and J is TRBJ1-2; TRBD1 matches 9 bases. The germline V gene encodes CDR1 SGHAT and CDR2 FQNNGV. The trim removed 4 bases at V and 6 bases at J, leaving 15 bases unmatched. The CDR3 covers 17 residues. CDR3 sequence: CASSSTGGFPIVDGYTF. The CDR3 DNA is TGTGCCAGCAGCTCCACAGGGGGCTTCCCCATTGTGGATGGCTACACCTTC. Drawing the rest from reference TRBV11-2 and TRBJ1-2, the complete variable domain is EAGVAQSPRYKIIEKRQSVAFWCNPISGHATLYWYQQILGQGPKLLIQFQNNGVVDDSQLPKDRFSAERLKGVDSTLKIQPAKLEDSAVYLCASSSTGGFPIVDGYTFGSGTRLTVV.

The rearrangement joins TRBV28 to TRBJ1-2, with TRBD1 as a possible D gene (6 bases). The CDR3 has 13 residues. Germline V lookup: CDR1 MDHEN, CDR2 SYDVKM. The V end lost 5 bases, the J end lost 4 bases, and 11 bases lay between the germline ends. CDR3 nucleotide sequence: TGTGCCAGCAGTCTGAGACAGGTCTATGGCTACACCTTC. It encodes CASSLRQVYGYTF.

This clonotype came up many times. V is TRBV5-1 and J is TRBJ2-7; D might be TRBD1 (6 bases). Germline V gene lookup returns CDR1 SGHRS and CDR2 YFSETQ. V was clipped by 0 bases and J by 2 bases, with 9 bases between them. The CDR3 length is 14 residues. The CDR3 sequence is CASSLDRAPYEQYF. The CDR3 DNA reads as TGCGCCAGCAGCTTGGACAGGGCCCCCTACGAGCAGTACTTC.

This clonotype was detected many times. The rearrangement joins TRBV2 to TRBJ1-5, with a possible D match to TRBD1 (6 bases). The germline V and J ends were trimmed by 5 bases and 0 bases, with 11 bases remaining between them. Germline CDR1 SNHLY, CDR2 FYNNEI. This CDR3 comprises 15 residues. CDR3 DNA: TGTGCCAGCAGTCCGGACAGTTATAGCAATCAGCCCCAGCATTTT. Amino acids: CASSPDSYSNQPQHF.

CDR3 sequence: CASSSAGQANYEQYF. The CDR3 nucleotides are TGTGCCAGCAGCTCAGCGGGACAGGCAAACTACGAGCAGTACTTC. This chain joins TRBV7-9 and TRBJ2-7; a weak D match, TRBD1 (8 bases). The CDR3 is made up of 15 amino acids. V was pared by 4 bases and J by 3 bases, with 16 bases between. Germline assignment: CDR1 SEHNR and CDR2 FQNEAQ (reference sequence).

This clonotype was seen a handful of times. DNA of the CDR3: TGCGCCAGCAGTGACCAGCAGGCGGGCAATCAGCCCCAGCATTTT. It translates to CASSDQQAGNQPQHF. The chain has TRBV10-2 and TRBJ1-5; D not certain. Germline CDR1 WSHSY, CDR2 SAAADI. The CDR3 is made up of 15 amino acids. Between the trimmed V and J ends, which lost 3 bases and 2 bases, there was a span of 11 bases.

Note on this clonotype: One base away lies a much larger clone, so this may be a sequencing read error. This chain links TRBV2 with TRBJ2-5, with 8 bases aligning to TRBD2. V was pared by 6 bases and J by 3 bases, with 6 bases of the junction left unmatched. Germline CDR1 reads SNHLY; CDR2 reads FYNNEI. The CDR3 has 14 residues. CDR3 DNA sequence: TGTGCCAGCAGATGGACTAGCAGGGAAGAGACCCAGTACTTC. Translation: CASRWTSREETQYF.

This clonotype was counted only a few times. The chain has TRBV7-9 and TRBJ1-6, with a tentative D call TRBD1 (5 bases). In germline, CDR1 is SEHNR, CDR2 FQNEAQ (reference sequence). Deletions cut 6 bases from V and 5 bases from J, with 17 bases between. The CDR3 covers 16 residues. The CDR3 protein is CASSRSGRGDNSPLHF. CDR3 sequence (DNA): TGTGCCAGCAGTCGTTCCGGGCGGGGGGATAATTCACCCCTCCACTTT.

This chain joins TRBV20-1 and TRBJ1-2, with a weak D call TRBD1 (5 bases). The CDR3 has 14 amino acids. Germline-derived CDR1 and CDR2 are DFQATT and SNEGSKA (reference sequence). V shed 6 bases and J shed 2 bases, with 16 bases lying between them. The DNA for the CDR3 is TGCAGTGCCAAACCGGGACTGGGGAACTATGGCTACACCTTC. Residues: CSAKPGLGNYGYTF.

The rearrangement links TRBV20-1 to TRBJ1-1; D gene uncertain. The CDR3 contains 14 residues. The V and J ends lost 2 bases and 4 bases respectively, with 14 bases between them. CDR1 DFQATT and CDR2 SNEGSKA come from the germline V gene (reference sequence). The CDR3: CSARQIGIRTEAFF. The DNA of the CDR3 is TGCAGTGCTAGACAGATTGGGATCCGCACTGAAGCTTTCTTT.

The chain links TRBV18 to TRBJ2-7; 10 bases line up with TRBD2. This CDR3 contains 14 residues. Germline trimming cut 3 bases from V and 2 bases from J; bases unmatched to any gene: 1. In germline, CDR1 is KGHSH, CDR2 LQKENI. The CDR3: CASSPGTSAYEQYF. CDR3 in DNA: TGTGCCAGCTCACCGGGGACTAGCGCCTACGAGCAGTACTTC.

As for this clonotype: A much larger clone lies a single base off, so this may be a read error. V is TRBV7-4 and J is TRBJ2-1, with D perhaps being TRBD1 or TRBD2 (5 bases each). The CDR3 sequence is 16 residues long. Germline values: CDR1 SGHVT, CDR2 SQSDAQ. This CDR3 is CTSSLARGGHYHEQFF. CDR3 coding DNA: TGTACCAGCAGCTTAGCGCGAGGCGGACACTACCATGAGCAGTTCTTC.

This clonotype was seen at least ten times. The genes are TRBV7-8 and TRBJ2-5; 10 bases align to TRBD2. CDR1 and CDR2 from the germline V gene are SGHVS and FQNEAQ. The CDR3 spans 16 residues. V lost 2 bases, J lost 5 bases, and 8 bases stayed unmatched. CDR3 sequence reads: CASSLNGAGGRETQYF. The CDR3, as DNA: TGTGCCAGCAGCTTAAACGGAGCGGGAGGGCGGGAGACCCAGTACTTC.

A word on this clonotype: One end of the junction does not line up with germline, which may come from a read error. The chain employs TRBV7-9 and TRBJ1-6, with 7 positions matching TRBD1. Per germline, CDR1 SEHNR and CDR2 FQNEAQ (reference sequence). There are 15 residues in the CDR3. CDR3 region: CTSSFSGTVNSPLHF. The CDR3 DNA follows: TGTACCAGCAGCTTCTCCGGGACAGTAAATTCACCCCTCCACTTT.

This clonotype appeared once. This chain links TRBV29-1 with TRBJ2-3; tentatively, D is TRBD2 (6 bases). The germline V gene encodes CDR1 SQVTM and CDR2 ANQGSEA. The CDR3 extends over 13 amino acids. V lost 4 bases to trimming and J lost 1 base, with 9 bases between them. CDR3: CSVGSSGTDTQYF. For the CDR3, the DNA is TGCAGCGTTGGGTCTAGCGGCACAGATACGCAGTATTTT.

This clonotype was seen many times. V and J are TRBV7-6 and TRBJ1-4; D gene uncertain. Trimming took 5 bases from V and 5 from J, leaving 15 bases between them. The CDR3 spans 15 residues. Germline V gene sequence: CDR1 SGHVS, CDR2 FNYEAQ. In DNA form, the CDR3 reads TGTGCCAGCAGCGCCTCTCCCACAAGGAATGAAAAACTGTTTTTT. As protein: CASSASPTRNEKLFF.

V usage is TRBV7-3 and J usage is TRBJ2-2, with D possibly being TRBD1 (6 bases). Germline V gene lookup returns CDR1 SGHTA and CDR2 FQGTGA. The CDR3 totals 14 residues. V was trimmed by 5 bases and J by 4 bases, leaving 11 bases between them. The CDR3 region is CASSQRGGTGELFF. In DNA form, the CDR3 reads TGTGCCAGCAGCCAGAGAGGGGGCACCGGGGAGCTGTTTTTT.